Listed below are T cell receptor beta chains from one sample, sequenced in a study of technical replicates of blood from a few donors. Assay used: immunoSEQ multiplex PCR; TCRdb lists only in-frame clones, some missing. The sample lists approximately 89,000 clones, around 94% occurring once. The material sequenced was T cells isolated from PBMCs. The receptors originated from a human donor in good health. CDR3s include the opening cysteine and the closing phenylalanine or tryptophan. D genes are given only for firm matches. Expanded clones get a size class; other rows say once, few or many, or leave the size out.

v_gene	d_gene	len	abundance	j_gene	CDR3aa	CDR3nt
TRBV5-1	-	15	-	TRBJ2-5	CASRINRGREETQYF	TGCGCCAGCAGAATCAACAGGGGGAGGGAAGAGACCCAGTACTTC
TRBV28	-	15	-	TRBJ2-7	CASSPLGTGLREQYF	TGTGCCAGCAGCCCCCTTGGGACGGGACTGAGAGAGCAGTACTTC
TRBV29-1	-	13	-	TRBJ2-7	CSVGAGSTYEQYF	TGCAGCGTGGGGGCAGGGTCGACCTACGAGCAGTACTTC
TRBV19	-	13	-	TRBJ2-5	CASSIEYQETQYF	TGTGCCAGTAGTATCGAGTACCAAGAGACCCAGTACTTC
TRBV6-1	-	13	-	TRBJ1-4	CASSETASEKLFF	TGTGCCAGCAGTGAGACAGCAAGCGAAAAACTGTTTTTT
TRBV5-6	TRBD2	15	-	TRBJ2-5	CASSSLAEVLETQYF	TGTGCCAGCAGTTCTCTAGCGGAGGTTTTAGAGACCCAGTACTTC
TRBV30	-	13	-	TRBJ2-5	CAWSKTIQETQYF	TGTGCCTGGAGTAAAACAATCCAAGAGACCCAGTACTTC
TRBV23-1	TRBD2	14	-	TRBJ2-7	CASSQGEGPYEQYF	TGCGCCAGCAGTCAAGGGGAGGGGCCATACGAGCAGTACTTC
TRBV7-2	-	12	-	TRBJ1-4	CASSPVNEKLFF	TGTGCCAGCAGCCCCGTTAATGAAAAACTGTTTTTT
TRBV28	-	13	-	TRBJ1-2	CASSLHREYGYTF	TGTGCCAGCAGTTTGCACAGGGAATATGGCTACACCTTC
TRBV7-2	TRBD2	15	-	TRBJ2-7	CASSPRLAGAGEQYF	TGTGCCAGCAGCCCTCGACTAGCGGGAGCTGGCGAGCAGTACTTC
TRBV19	-	16	-	TRBJ1-2	CATSLSGGRNNYGYTF	TGTGCCACATCCCTCTCGGGGGGAAGGAATAACTATGGCTACACCTTC
TRBV29-1	-	13	-	TRBJ1-3	CSIQVSSGNTIYF	TGCAGCATTCAAGTCTCCTCTGGAAACACCATATATTTT
TRBV19	-	12	once	TRBJ1-1	CASSQFSTEAFF	TGTGCCAGTAGCCAATTCAGCACTGAAGCTTTCTTT
TRBV19	TRBD1	17	-	TRBJ2-2	CASSIIQGARYTGELFF	TGTGCCAGTAGTATTATACAGGGGGCTAGATACACCGGGGAGCTGTTTTTT
TRBV6-5	-	13	-	TRBJ1-2	CASSSGWNYGYTF	TGTGCCAGCAGTTCAGGATGGAACTATGGCTACACCTTC
TRBV15	-	14	-	TRBJ1-5	CATSREGSNQPQHF	TGTGCCACCAGCAGAGAGGGCAGCAATCAGCCCCAGCATTTT
TRBV9	TRBD1	16	-	TRBJ1-3	CASSGRQGARGNTIYF	TGTGCCAGCAGCGGCAGACAGGGGGCACGAGGAAACACCATATATTTT
TRBV6-1	TRBD1	14	few	TRBJ1-5	CASRQGGRDQPQHF	TGTGCCAGCAGACAAGGGGGCAGGGACCAGCCCCAGCATTTT
TRBV9	-	15	-	TRBJ1-1	CASSVEAGMNTEAFF	TGTGCCAGCAGCGTAGAAGCAGGAATGAACACTGAAGCTTTCTTT
TRBV19	TRBD1	15	-	TRBJ1-1	CASSWRTGAGTEAFF	TGTGCCAGTAGTTGGCGGACAGGGGCTGGCACTGAAGCTTTCTTT
TRBV5-1	TRBD2	16	-	TRBJ2-3	CASSLTTSGSADTQYF	TGCGCCAGCAGCCTGACCACTAGCGGGAGCGCAGATACGCAGTATTTT
TRBV7-9	TRBD2	17	-	TRBJ2-3	CASSLFRASGRTDTQYF	TGTGCCAGCAGCTTATTCCGTGCTAGCGGACGCACAGATACGCAGTATTTT
TRBV30	-	11	-	TRBJ1-2	CAWSGSWGYTF	TGTGCCTGGAGTGGGAGTTGGGGCTACACCTTC
TRBV19	TRBD2	15	-	TRBJ2-3	CASSTVAGGGDTQYF	TGTGCCAGTAGTACGGTAGCGGGAGGTGGAGATACGCAGTATTTT
TRBV10-3	-	16	-	TRBJ2-4	CAISPGDGTSEDIQYF	TGTGCCATCAGTCCGGGGGACGGGACCTCGGAAGACATTCAGTACTTC
TRBV28	-	13	-	TRBJ1-2	CASSLAGNYGYTF	TGTGCCAGCAGTTTAGCGGGGAACTATGGCTACACCTTC
TRBV5-5	-	13	-	TRBJ2-7	CASSLAGSYEQYF	TGTGCCAGCAGCTTGGCAGGGTCCTACGAGCAGTACTTC
TRBV6-5	-	15	-	TRBJ1-2	CATGRSGIVHYGYTF	TGTGCCACAGGACGGTCGGGAATAGTTCACTATGGCTACACCTTC
TRBV6-5	-	14	-	TRBJ2-7	CASSHGDSSYEQYF	TGTGCCAGCAGCCACGGGGATAGCTCCTACGAGCAGTACTTC
TRBV19	-	15	-	TRBJ1-5	CASSNLKRGNQPQHF	TGTGCCAGTAGTAATCTTAAGAGGGGCAATCAGCCCCAGCATTTT
TRBV6-1	TRBD1	13	-	TRBJ2-7	CASSRDRTYEQYF	TGTGCCAGCTCCCGGGACAGGACTTACGAGCAGTACTTC
TRBV13	TRBD2	17	-	TRBJ2-1	CASSFWARLAGYNEQFF	TGTGCCAGCAGCTTTTGGGCCAGACTAGCGGGATACAATGAGCAGTTCTTC
TRBV4-3	TRBD1	15	-	TRBJ1-4	CASSQDGTENEKLFF	TGCGCCAGCAGCCAAGATGGGACAGAGAATGAAAAACTGTTTTTT
TRBV10-3	-	15	-	TRBJ2-5	CAISESWGFQETQYF	TGTGCCATCAGTGAGTCATGGGGCTTCCAAGAGACCCAGTACTTC
TRBV5-1	TRBD2	15	few	TRBJ2-7	CASSTSGRSTNEQYF	TGCGCCAGCAGCACTAGCGGGAGGAGTACAAACGAGCAGTACTTC
TRBV5-1	-	15	-	TRBJ2-2	CASSGDGTPSGELFF	TGCGCCAGCAGCGGGGACGGGACACCCTCCGGGGAGCTGTTTTTT
TRBV7-2	-	14	-	TRBJ2-5	CASSLADFPETQYF	TGTGCCAGCAGCTTAGCCGACTTTCCGGAGACCCAGTACTTC
TRBV7-2	-	14	-	TRBJ2-5	CASSLGSYGETQYF	TGTGCCAGCAGCTTAGGAAGCTATGGTGAGACCCAGTACTTC
TRBV5-1	-	15	-	TRBJ2-2	CASSLGQGGTGELFF	TGCGCCAGCAGCTTGGGTCAGGGGGGAACCGGGGAGCTGTTTTTT
TRBV19	-	13	-	TRBJ1-5	CATDSGYIQPQHF	TGTGCCACCGACTCAGGGTACATACAGCCCCAGCATTTT
TRBV27	-	12	-	TRBJ1-2	CASRQGLHGYTF	TGTGCCAGCAGACAGGGTCTTCATGGCTACACCTTC
TRBV5-6	TRBD2	14	once	TRBJ2-3	CASSLVSPREAQYF	TGTGCCAGCAGCTTGGTTTCCCCACGGGAGGCGCAGTATTTT
TRBV11-1	-	15	-	TRBJ2-1	CASSLVRSAWNEQFF	TGTGCCAGCAGCTTGGTCCGGTCTGCGTGGAATGAGCAGTTCTTC
TRBV27	TRBD1	16	-	TRBJ2-5	CASSHDRTGGRETQYF	TGTGCCAGCAGTCATGATCGGACAGGGGGTAGAGAGACCCAGTACTTC
TRBV27	-	13	-	TRBJ1-1	CASSSPGNTEAFF	TGTGCCAGCAGTTCTCCGGGGAACACTGAAGCTTTCTTT
TRBV9	TRBD1	14	-	TRBJ2-5	CASSGQGLRETQYF	TGTGCCAGCAGCGGACAGGGTCTTCGAGAGACCCAGTACTTC
TRBV27	TRBD2	14	-	TRBJ2-3	CASRGGGGGDTQYF	TGTGCCAGCAGAGGCGGGGGGGGCGGGGATACGCAGTATTTT
TRBV19	-	13	-	TRBJ1-1	CASTLQANTEAFF	TGTGCCAGTACCCTACAGGCTAACACTGAAGCTTTCTTT
TRBV6-1	TRBD2	15	-	TRBJ2-7	CASSDEREKSYEQYF	TGTGCCAGCAGTGACGAGCGGGAGAAGTCCTACGAGCAGTACTTC
TRBV19	-	13	-	TRBJ2-7	CASSPGHNYEQYF	TGTGCCAGTAGTCCGGGACATAACTACGAGCAGTACTTC